The 16 T cell receptor beta chains in this list originate from one sample, sequenced in a study of T cell repertoires in cytomegalovirus infection (dated by TCRdb to about 2019). TCRdb shows the sequencer as Illumina HiSeq 1500. TCRdb's own reprocessing of the public reads used fastp at Q25 and MiXCR and kept productive beta chains. For every CDR3 protein sequence, its rows merge into one entry that carries the most common genes and DNA. For this sample there are around 740,000 distinct CDR3 sequences; under 40% appear just once. About 2.8% of the sample comes from the top ten. The sequenced sample was PBMCs. Receptor source: a human donor in good health (CMV status not recorded). Some clones in this sample may be carry-over from other donors' samples.

The genes are TRBV29-1 and TRBJ2-1; perhaps TRBD2 as D (6 bases). The germline gives CDR1 SQVTM, CDR2 ANQGSEA. Trimming pared 6 bases from V and 5 bases from J, leaving 20 bases between. The CDR3 length is 15 residues. The CDR3 DNA sequence: TGCAGCGTCGCGGGACTCGGCGAGCCCAACAATGAGCAGTTCTTC. Protein product: CSVAGLGEPNNEQFF.

The genes are TRBV7-3 and TRBJ2-1; D is undetermined. The CDR3 length is 13 residues. Germline V lookup: CDR1 SGHTA, CDR2 FQGTGA. V was pared by 5 bases and J by 8 bases, with 13 bases between. CDR3 nucleotide sequence: TGTGCCAGCAGCGTACAGCGTAGGCATGAGCAGTTCTTC. As protein: CASSVQRRHEQFF.

This clonotype was detected a few times. DNA for the CDR3: TGCGCCAGCAGCCAAGATCAGCAGGGGGGATACGAGCAGTACTTC. Translation: CASSQDQQGGYEQYF. This sequence joins TRBV4-1 and TRBJ2-7, with D possibly TRBD1 on 7 matching bases. The V end was cut by 0 bases, the J end by 4 bases, with 13 bases between. This CDR3 spans 15 amino acids. Germline assignment: CDR1 MGHRA and CDR2 YSYEKL.

The table lists this clonotype with a few counts. This sequence joins TRBV12-3 or TRBV12-4 and TRBJ1-1, with D uncertain. This CDR3 region has 17 residues. The V end lost 2 bases, the J end lost 0 bases, and 16 bases lay between the germline ends. The CDR3 DNA sequence: TGTGCCAGCAGTTTAATAGGTCAGCTCCTGATGAACACTGAAGCTTTCTTT. It translates to CASSLIGQLLMNTEAFF.

This clonotype was found a few times. This chain links TRBV20-1 with TRBJ2-7, with no clear D. Trimming left V 6 bases short and J 5 bases short, with 14 bases between. This CDR3 is built from 12 residues. Germline CDR1 DFQATT, CDR2 SNEGSKA (reference sequence). For the CDR3, the DNA is TGCAGTGCGCTCTTTAGCAAAAACGAGCAGTACTTC. Amino acid sequence: CSALFSKNEQYF.

As for this clonotype: At one boundary the junction diverges from the germline segment, which might be a read error. V and J are TRBV5-5 and TRBJ2-3; a possible D gene is TRBD2 (5 bases). Germline V lookup: CDR1 SGHKS, CDR2 YYEKEE (reference sequence). This CDR3 is built from 15 residues. The CDR3 bases are TGTGCCAGCAGCTTGGGGGTCCCTAGCACAGATACGCAGTCTTTT. This gives the protein CASSLGVPSTDTQSF.

This clonotype was observed a single time. The chain has TRBV4-2 and TRBJ2-1, with a weak D call TRBD2 (6 bases). The CDR3 has 16 amino acids. V was pared by 4 bases and J by 2 bases, with 15 bases between. CDR1 LGHNA and CDR2 YNFKEQ come from the germline V gene. The CDR3 spells CASSPTLAQPYNEQFF. Here the CDR3 DNA reads TGTGCCAGCAGCCCAACTCTAGCGCAACCCTACAATGAGCAGTTCTTC.

This clonotype appeared once. The chain combines TRBV5-5 with TRBJ2-2, with a weak D call TRBD1 (5 bases). Trimming left V 2 bases short and J 4 bases short, with 15 bases between. The CDR3 sequence is 16 residues long. The germline V gene has CDR1 SGHKS and CDR2 YYEKEE (reference sequence). CDR3 loop: CASSLLGLTVTGELFF. The CDR3 nucleotides are TGTGCCAGCAGCTTACTTGGCTTGACAGTCACCGGGGAGCTGTTTTTT.

V usage is TRBV11-2 and J usage is TRBJ1-2; D remains unclear. V was trimmed by 5 bases and J by 6 bases, leaving 16 bases between them. The CDR3 runs to 14 residues. Germline V gene lookup returns CDR1 SGHAT and CDR2 FQNNGV. CDR3 sequence (DNA): TGTGCCAGCAGCAGCCCCGTTGATCTACATGGCTACACCTTC. Residues: CASSSPVDLHGYTF. Based on the CDR3 plus reference TRBV11-2 and TRBJ1-2, the full variable domain is EAGVAQSPRYKIIEKRQSVAFWCNPISGHATLYWYQQILGQGPKLLIQFQNNGVVDDSQLPKDRFSAERLKGVDSTLKIQPAKLEDSAVYLCASSSPVDLHGYTFGSGTRLTVV.

This clonotype was detected a few times. This chain links TRBV7-3 with TRBJ2-7; 15 nucleotides line up with TRBD2. The CDR3 sequence is 17 residues long. With 4 bases clipped from V and 3 bases from J, the junction kept 7 bases outside the gene matches. From germline, CDR1 is SGHTA and CDR2 FQGTGA. The CDR3 DNA follows: TGTGCCAGCAGCTCCGGGACTAGCGGGAGGCTGGACTACGAGCAGTACTTC. Protein product: CASSSGTSGRLDYEQYF. The full variable domain, its missing parts supplied by reference TRBV7-3 and TRBJ2-7, is GAGVSQTPSNKVTEKGKYVELRCDPISGHTALYWYRQSLGQGPEFLIYFQGTGAADDSGLPNDRFFAVRPEGSVSTLKIQRTERGDSAVYLCASSSGTSGRLDYEQYFGPGTRLTVT.

The rearrangement links TRBV6-1 to TRBJ2-2; D is uncertain. This CDR3 has 13 residues. V was shortened by 6 bases and J by 1 base, with 6 bases between the two germline ends. CDR1 MNHNS and CDR2 SASEGT come from the germline V gene. The CDR3 region has the DNA TGTGCCAGCAGGGGCCTGAACACCGGGGAGCTGTTTTTT. This gives the protein CASRGLNTGELFF.

V and J are TRBV18 and TRBJ2-3; D is undetermined. V was trimmed by 1 base and J by 9 bases, leaving 5 bases between them. In germline, CDR1 is KGHSH, CDR2 LQKENI. The CDR3 extends over 11 amino acids. The CDR3: CASSPLVTQYF. The CDR3 DNA reads TGTGCCAGCTCACCACTAGTAACGCAGTATTTT.

This clonotype is deemed medium-sized. This chain connects TRBV7-2 to TRBJ1-6; D might be TRBD1 (6 bases). From germline, CDR1 is SGHTA and CDR2 FQGNSA. Trimming removed 5 bases from V and 9 bases from J, with 17 bases in between. This CDR3 spans 15 amino acids. The CDR3 sequence is CASSPKGQGSSPLHF. CDR3 bases: TGTGCCAGCAGCCCCAAGGGCCAGGGGAGTTCACCCCTCCACTTT.

In its sample, this clonotype was seen a few times. The chain carries TRBV15 and TRBJ1-1; 7 nucleotides agree with TRBD1. V shed 2 bases, J shed 2 bases, and the junction held 5 bases outside the gene matches. This CDR3 comprises 15 residues. Germline assignment: CDR1 LNHNV and CDR2 YYDKDF (reference sequence). The DNA of the CDR3 is TGTGCCACCAGCAGACACCGGACAGGAAACACTGAAGCTTTCTTT. It is translated as CATSRHRTGNTEAFF.

This clonotype was seen a few times. V is TRBV15 and J is TRBJ2-7, with D unresolved. Trimming removed 0 bases from V and 2 bases from J, with 11 bases in between. This CDR3 is 15 amino acids long. Germline V gives CDR1 LNHNV, CDR2 YYDKDF (reference sequence). CDR3 sequence (DNA): TGTGCCACCAGCAGAGAAACGGCTGCCACCTACGAGCAGTACTTC. Translation: CATSRETAATYEQYF. The full variable domain, in which reference TRBV15 and TRBJ2-7 provide the parts outside the CDR3, is DAMVIQNPRYQVTQFGKPVTLSCSQTLNHNVMYWYQQKSSQAPKLLFHYYDKDFNNEADTPDNFQSRRPNTSFCFLDIRSPGLGDTAMYLCATSRETAATYEQYFGPGTRLTVT.

In this sample, this clonotype turned up many times. The chain is built from TRBV11-2 and TRBJ1-1; weak D call: TRBD1 (5 bases). The germline gives CDR1 SGHAT, CDR2 FQNNGV. This CDR3 is built from 15 residues. Trimming removed 0 bases from V and 4 bases from J, with 12 bases in between. The CDR3 here is CASSLEPGGTTEAFF. For the CDR3, the DNA is TGTGCCAGCAGCTTAGAACCGGGTGGGACCACTGAAGCTTTCTTT.